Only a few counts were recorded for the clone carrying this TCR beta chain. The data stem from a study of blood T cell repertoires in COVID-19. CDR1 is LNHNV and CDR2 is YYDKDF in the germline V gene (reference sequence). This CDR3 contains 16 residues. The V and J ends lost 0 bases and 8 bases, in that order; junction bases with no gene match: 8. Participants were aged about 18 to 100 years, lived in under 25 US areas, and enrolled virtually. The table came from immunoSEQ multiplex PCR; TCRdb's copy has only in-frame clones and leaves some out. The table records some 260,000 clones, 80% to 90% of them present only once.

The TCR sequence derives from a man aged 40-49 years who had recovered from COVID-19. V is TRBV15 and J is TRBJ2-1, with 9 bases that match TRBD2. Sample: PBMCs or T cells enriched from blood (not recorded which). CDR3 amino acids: CATSRDRSGGHDEQFF. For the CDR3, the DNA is TGTGCCACCAGCAGAGATCGAAGCGGGGGGCACGATGAGCAGTTCTTC.